Listed below are T cell receptor beta chains from one sample, sequenced in a study of blood T cell repertoires in COVID-19. Profiled with immunoSEQ multiplex PCR; TCRdb holds only in-frame clones, not every one. The sample holds under 200,000 clones; approximately 82% are singletons and the top ten take under 6.5%. Sequencing was done on a sample of PBMCs or T cells enriched from blood (not recorded which). The receptor set was obtained from an older woman with acute COVID-19. CDR3s include the opening cysteine and the closing phenylalanine or tryptophan. D genes are given only for firm matches. The size of a clone is reported for some rows only, either as once, few or many, or as a class for expanded clones.

d_gene: TRBD1
j_gene: TRBJ1-2
v_gene: TRBV6-1
abundance: -
CDR3nt: TGTGCCAGCAGCGAAGCCCGGGACAGCCTCTATGGCTACACCTTC
CDR3aa: CASSEARDSLYGYTF

d_gene: -
j_gene: TRBJ2-2
v_gene: TRBV15
abundance: -
CDR3nt: TGTGCCACCAGCAGAGTTAGAGGCACCGGGGAGCTGTTTTTT
CDR3aa: CATSRVRGTGELFF

d_gene: -
j_gene: TRBJ2-6
v_gene: TRBV16
abundance: -
CDR3nt: TGTGCCAGCACCAAGGCCAACGTCCTGACTTTC
CDR3aa: CASTKANVLTF

d_gene: -
j_gene: TRBJ1-2
v_gene: TRBV20-1
abundance: -
CDR3nt: TGCAGTGCTAGTAGGGACATCGGAGCCTATGGCTACACCTTC
CDR3aa: CSASRDIGAYGYTF

d_gene: -
j_gene: TRBJ2-3
v_gene: TRBV5-1
abundance: -
CDR3nt: TGCGCCAGCAGCTTGGAGACTCCTTACACAGATACGCAGTATTTT
CDR3aa: CASSLETPYTDTQYF

d_gene: -
j_gene: TRBJ1-4
v_gene: TRBV18
abundance: -
CDR3nt: TGTGCCAGCTCACCACCCGGGGTAGGTGGTGAAAAACTGTTTTTT
CDR3aa: CASSPPGVGGEKLFF

d_gene: -
j_gene: TRBJ1-2
v_gene: TRBV28
abundance: -
CDR3nt: TGTGCCAGCGGAGCGGTATCGGAAAGGAGGAGGTATGGCTACACCTTC
CDR3aa: CASGAVSERRRYGYTF

d_gene: -
j_gene: TRBJ1-4
v_gene: TRBV5-4
abundance: few
CDR3nt: TGTGCCAGCAGCCTGACACAACAGGTCCATAATGAAAAACTGTTTTTT
CDR3aa: CASSLTQQVHNEKLFF

d_gene: -
j_gene: TRBJ1-4
v_gene: TRBV5-1
abundance: -
CDR3nt: TGCGCCAGCAGCTTACGGGGGTTTAATGAAAAACTGTTTTTT
CDR3aa: CASSLRGFNEKLFF

d_gene: -
j_gene: TRBJ1-1
v_gene: TRBV18
abundance: -
CDR3nt: TGTGCCAGCTCACCACGAGGGGAGGCTGAAGCTTTCTTT
CDR3aa: CASSPRGEAEAFF

d_gene: -
j_gene: TRBJ1-1
v_gene: TRBV7-2
abundance: -
CDR3nt: TGTGCCAGCAGCCAAACAGAGAACACTGAAGCTTTCTTT
CDR3aa: CASSQTENTEAFF

d_gene: -
j_gene: TRBJ2-3
v_gene: TRBV10-3
abundance: -
CDR3nt: TGTGCCATCAGTGAGTCGAACAGGGGCACAGATACGCAGTATTTT
CDR3aa: CAISESNRGTDTQYF

d_gene: -
j_gene: TRBJ2-3
v_gene: TRBV9
abundance: -
CDR3nt: TGTGCCAGCAGCGTGTCAACTAGCACAGATACGCAGTATTTT
CDR3aa: CASSVSTSTDTQYF

d_gene: -
j_gene: TRBJ2-5
v_gene: TRBV18
abundance: -
CDR3nt: TGTGCCAGCTCCTCGGTCCCGGGGGAGACCCAGTACTTC
CDR3aa: CASSSVPGETQYF

d_gene: TRBD1
j_gene: TRBJ2-3
v_gene: TRBV18
abundance: few
CDR3nt: TGTGCCAGCTCACGTCCCGTCGGGGCAGGGGGCTTACCAGATACGCAGTATTTT
CDR3aa: CASSRPVGAGGLPDTQYF

d_gene: TRBD1
j_gene: TRBJ1-5
v_gene: TRBV6-2/TRBV6-3
abundance: -
CDR3nt: TGTGCCAGCAGTTGGAGTCCGCCGCAGGGGGCCCAGCATTTT
CDR3aa: CASSWSPPQGAQHF

d_gene: TRBD2
j_gene: TRBJ2-2
v_gene: TRBV7-2
abundance: -
CDR3nt: TGTGCCAGCAGCCCTCACCCACTAGCGGCTGTGGACACCGGGGAGCTGTTTTTT
CDR3aa: CASSPHPLAAVDTGELFF

d_gene: -
j_gene: TRBJ2-5
v_gene: TRBV12-3/TRBV12-4
abundance: -
CDR3nt: TGTGCCAGCTCCCCCCGGGAGACCCAGTACTTC
CDR3aa: CASSPRETQYF

d_gene: -
j_gene: TRBJ1-5
v_gene: TRBV4-1
abundance: -
CDR3nt: TGCGCCAGCAGCCCCGTCCGGGGAAGCAATCAGCCCCAGCATTTT
CDR3aa: CASSPVRGSNQPQHF

d_gene: TRBD1
j_gene: TRBJ1-2
v_gene: TRBV18
abundance: -
CDR3nt: TGTGCCAGCTGCCGGGACAGGGAAGACTATGGCTACACCTTC
CDR3aa: CASCRDREDYGYTF

d_gene: -
j_gene: TRBJ2-3
v_gene: TRBV4-1
abundance: -
CDR3nt: TGCGCCAGCAGCCAAGAAATTACTAGCCCCCCAGATACGCAGTATTTT
CDR3aa: CASSQEITSPPDTQYF

d_gene: -
j_gene: TRBJ2-7
v_gene: TRBV10-2
abundance: -
CDR3nt: TGCGCCAGCAGTGAGTCGTACGGGTCCTACGAGCAGTACTTC
CDR3aa: CASSESYGSYEQYF

d_gene: -
j_gene: TRBJ2-3
v_gene: TRBV12-5
abundance: once
CDR3nt: TGTGCTAGTGGTTTGGGTCAGGTGAGCACAGATACGCAGTATTTT
CDR3aa: CASGLGQVSTDTQYF

d_gene: -
j_gene: TRBJ1-3
v_gene: TRBV3-1/TRBV3-2
abundance: -
CDR3nt: TGTGCCAGCAGCCCCCTAGTGGGAAACACCATATATTTT
CDR3aa: CASSPLVGNTIYF

d_gene: TRBD1
j_gene: TRBJ1-2
v_gene: TRBV19
abundance: -
CDR3nt: TGTGCCAGTAGCCCTCCCGGGACAGGGGTCTATGGCTACACCTTC
CDR3aa: CASSPPGTGVYGYTF

d_gene: TRBD1
j_gene: TRBJ2-2
v_gene: TRBV9
abundance: once
CDR3nt: TGTGCCAGCAGCGTAGGAGGACAGGTTCATACCGGGGAGCTGTTTTTT
CDR3aa: CASSVGGQVHTGELFF

d_gene: -
j_gene: TRBJ1-2
v_gene: TRBV30
abundance: once
CDR3nt: TGTGCCGTAGTCCGGGACATTAACTATGGCTACACCTTC
CDR3aa: CAVVRDINYGYTF

d_gene: -
j_gene: TRBJ2-3
v_gene: TRBV5-4
abundance: -
CDR3nt: TGTGCCAGCACCCTGACGGTTGGGAGTCGCACAGATACGCAGTATTTT
CDR3aa: CASTLTVGSRTDTQYF

d_gene: -
j_gene: TRBJ1-2
v_gene: TRBV6-4
abundance: once
CDR3nt: TGTGCCAGCAGAATGACAGAGTACTCTAACTATGGCTACACCTTC
CDR3aa: CASRMTEYSNYGYTF